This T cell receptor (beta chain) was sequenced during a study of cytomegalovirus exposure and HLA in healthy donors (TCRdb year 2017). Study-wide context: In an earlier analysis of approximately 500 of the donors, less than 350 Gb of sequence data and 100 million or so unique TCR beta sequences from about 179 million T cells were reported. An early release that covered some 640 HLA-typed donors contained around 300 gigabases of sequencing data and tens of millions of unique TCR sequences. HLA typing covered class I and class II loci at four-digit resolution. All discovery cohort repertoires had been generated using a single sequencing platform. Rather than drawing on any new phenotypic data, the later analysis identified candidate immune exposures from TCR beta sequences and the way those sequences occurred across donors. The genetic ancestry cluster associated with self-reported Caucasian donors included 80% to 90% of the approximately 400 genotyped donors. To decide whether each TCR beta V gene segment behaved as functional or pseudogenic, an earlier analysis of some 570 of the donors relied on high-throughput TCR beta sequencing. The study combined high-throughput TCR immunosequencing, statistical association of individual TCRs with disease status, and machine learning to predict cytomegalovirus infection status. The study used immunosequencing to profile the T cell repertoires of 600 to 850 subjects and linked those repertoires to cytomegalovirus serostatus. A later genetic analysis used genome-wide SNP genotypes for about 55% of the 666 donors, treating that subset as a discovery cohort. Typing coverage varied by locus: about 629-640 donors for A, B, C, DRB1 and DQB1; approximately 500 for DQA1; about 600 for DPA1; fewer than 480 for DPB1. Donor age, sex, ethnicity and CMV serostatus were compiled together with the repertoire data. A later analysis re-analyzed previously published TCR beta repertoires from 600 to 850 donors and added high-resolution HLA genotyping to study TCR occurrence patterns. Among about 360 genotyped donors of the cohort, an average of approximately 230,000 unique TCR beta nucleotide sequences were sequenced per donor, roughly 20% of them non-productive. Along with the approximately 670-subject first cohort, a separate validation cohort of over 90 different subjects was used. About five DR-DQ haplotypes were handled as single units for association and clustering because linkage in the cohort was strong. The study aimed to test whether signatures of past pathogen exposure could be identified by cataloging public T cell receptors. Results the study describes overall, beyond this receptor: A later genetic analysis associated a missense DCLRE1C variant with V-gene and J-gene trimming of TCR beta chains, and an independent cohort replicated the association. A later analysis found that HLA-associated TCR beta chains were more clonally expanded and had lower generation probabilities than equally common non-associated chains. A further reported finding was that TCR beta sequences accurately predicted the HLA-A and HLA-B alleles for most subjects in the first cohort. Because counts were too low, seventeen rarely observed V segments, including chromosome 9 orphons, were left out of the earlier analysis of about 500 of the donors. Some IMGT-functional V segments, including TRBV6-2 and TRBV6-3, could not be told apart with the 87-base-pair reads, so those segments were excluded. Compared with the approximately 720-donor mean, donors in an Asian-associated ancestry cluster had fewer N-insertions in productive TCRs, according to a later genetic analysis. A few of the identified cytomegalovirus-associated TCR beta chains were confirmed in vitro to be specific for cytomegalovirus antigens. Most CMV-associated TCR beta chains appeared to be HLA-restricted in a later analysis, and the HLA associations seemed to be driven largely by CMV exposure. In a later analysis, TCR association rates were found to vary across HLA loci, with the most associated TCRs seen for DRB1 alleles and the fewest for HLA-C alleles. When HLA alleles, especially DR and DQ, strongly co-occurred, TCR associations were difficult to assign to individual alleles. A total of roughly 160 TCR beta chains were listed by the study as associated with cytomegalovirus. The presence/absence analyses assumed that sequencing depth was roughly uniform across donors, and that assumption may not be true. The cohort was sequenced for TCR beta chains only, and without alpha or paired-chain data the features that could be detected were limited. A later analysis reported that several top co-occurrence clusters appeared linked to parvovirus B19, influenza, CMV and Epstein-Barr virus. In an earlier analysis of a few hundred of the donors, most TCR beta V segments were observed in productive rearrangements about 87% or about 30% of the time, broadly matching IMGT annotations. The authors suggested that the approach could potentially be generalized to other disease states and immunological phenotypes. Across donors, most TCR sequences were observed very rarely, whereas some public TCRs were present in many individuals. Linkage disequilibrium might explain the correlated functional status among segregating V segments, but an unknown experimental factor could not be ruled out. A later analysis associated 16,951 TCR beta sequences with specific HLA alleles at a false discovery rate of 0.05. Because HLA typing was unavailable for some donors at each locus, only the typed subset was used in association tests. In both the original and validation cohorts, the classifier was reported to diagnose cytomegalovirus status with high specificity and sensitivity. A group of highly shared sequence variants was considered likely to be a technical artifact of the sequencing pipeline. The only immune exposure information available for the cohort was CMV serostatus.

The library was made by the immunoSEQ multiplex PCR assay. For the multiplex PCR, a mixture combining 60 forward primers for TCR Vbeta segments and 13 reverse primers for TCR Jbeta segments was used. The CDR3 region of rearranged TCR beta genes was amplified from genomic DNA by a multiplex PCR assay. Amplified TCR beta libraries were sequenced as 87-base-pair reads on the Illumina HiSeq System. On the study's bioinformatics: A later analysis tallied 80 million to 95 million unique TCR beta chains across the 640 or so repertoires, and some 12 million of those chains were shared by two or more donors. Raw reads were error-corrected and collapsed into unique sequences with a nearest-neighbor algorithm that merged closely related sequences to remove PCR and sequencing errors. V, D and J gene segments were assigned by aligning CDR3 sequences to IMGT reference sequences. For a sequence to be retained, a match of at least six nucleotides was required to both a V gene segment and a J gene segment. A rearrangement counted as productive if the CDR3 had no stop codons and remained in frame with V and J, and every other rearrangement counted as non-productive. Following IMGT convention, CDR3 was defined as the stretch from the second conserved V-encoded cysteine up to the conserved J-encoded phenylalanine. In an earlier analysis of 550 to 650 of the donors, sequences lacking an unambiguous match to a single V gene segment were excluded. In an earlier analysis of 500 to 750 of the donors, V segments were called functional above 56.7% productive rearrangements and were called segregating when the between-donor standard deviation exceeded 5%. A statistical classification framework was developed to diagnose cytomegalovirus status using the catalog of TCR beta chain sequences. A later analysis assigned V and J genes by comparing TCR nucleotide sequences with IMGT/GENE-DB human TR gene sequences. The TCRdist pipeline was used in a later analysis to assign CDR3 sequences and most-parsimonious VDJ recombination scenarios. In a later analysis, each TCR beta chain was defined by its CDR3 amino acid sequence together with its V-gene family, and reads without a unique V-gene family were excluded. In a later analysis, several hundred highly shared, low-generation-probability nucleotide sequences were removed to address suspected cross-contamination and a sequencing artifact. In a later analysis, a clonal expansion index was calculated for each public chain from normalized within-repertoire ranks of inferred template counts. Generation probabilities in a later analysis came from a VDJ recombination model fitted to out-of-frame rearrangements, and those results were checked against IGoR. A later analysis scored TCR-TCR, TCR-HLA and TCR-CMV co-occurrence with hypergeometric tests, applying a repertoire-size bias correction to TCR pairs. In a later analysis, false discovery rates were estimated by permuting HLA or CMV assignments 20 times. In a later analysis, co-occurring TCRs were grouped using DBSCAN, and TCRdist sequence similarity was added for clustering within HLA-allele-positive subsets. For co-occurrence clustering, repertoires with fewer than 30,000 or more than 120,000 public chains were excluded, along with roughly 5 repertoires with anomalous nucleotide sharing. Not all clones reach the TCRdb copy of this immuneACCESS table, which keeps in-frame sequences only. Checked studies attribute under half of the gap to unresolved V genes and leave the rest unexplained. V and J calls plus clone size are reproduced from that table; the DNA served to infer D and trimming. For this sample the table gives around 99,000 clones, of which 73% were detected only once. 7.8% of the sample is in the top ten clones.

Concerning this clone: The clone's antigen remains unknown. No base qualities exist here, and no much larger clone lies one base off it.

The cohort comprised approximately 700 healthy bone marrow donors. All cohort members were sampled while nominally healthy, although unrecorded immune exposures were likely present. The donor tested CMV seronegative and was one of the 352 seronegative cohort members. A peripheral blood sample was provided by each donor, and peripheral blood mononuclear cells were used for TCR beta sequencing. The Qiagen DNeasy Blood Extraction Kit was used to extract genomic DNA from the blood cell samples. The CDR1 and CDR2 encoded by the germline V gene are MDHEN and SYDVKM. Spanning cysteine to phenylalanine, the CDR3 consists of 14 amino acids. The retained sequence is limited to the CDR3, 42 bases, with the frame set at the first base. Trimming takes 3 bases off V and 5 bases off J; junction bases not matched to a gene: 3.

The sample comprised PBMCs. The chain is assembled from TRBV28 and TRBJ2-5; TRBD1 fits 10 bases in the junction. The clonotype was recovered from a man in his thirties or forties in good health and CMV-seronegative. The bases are TGTGCCAGCAGTTTGGGACAGGGGAGCGAGACCCAGTACTTC. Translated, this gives CASSLGQGSETQYF.